The rows below give T cell receptor beta chains drawn from one sample of a study of blood T cell repertoires in COVID-19. The table came from immunoSEQ multiplex PCR; TCRdb's copy has only in-frame clones and leaves some out. This sample has more than 200,000 clones, with roughly 80% found just once. Sequencing input: peripheral blood. The receptor set was obtained from a man aged 55 to 70 with acute or convalescent COVID-19. Both conserved end residues are part of each CDR3. Each record gives: V gene, D gene, clone size, CDR3 length, J gene, CDR3 DNA, CDR3 protein. The D gene is left open where the match is weak. For some rows the clone size is stated as once, few or many, or as a class when expanded; others skip it.

v_gene: TRBV20-1; d_gene: NA; abundance: few; len: 11; j_gene: TRBJ1-4; CDR3nt: TGCAGTGCCCGAGTTAATGAAAAACTGTTTTTT; CDR3aa: CSARVNEKLFF
v_gene: TRBV18; d_gene: NA; abundance: many; len: 13; j_gene: TRBJ1-1; CDR3nt: TGTGCCAGCTCACCAGGGGGCCGGACTGAAGCTTTCTTT; CDR3aa: CASSPGGRTEAFF
v_gene: TRBV27; d_gene: TRBD2; abundance: once; len: 14; j_gene: TRBJ2-3; CDR3nt: TGTGCCAGCAGTTCTGGACTAGGGTTCGGTACGCAGTATTTT; CDR3aa: CASSSGLGFGTQYF
v_gene: TRBV29-1; d_gene: NA; abundance: few; len: 12; j_gene: TRBJ2-1; CDR3nt: TGCAGCGTTGAAGGGACGCACGGACTGCAGTTCTTC; CDR3aa: CSVEGTHGLQFF
v_gene: TRBV2; d_gene: NA; abundance: NA; len: 13; j_gene: TRBJ1-4; CDR3nt: TGTGCCAGCAACAGAGCCTTAAATGAAAAACTGTTTTTT; CDR3aa: CASNRALNEKLFF
v_gene: TRBV9; d_gene: TRBD1; abundance: NA; len: 15; j_gene: TRBJ1-6; CDR3nt: TGTGCCAGCAGCGTAGGGGGACAGGGGGCTTCACCCCTCCACTTT; CDR3aa: CASSVGGQGASPLHF
v_gene: TRBV2; d_gene: TRBD1; abundance: NA; len: 14; j_gene: TRBJ2-2; CDR3nt: TGTGCCAGCAGTGGGACAGGTAACACCGGGGAGCTGTTTTTT; CDR3aa: CASSGTGNTGELFF
v_gene: TRBV7-2; d_gene: NA; abundance: NA; len: 16; j_gene: TRBJ1-3; CDR3nt: TGTGCCAGCAGCTTAGGGACAGTCGCCGCTGGAAACACCATATATTTT; CDR3aa: CASSLGTVAAGNTIYF
v_gene: TRBV18; d_gene: TRBD2; abundance: NA; len: 18; j_gene: TRBJ2-1; CDR3nt: TGTGCCAGCTCTCCCACCCCCTGGACTAGCCTGGGAAACAATGAGCAGTTCTTC; CDR3aa: CASSPTPWTSLGNNEQFF
v_gene: TRBV5-1; d_gene: NA; abundance: NA; len: 13; j_gene: TRBJ2-7; CDR3nt: TGCGCCAGCAGCTTGGAGCTGAACTACGAGCAGTACTTC; CDR3aa: CASSLELNYEQYF
v_gene: TRBV2; d_gene: TRBD2; abundance: few; len: 15; j_gene: TRBJ2-1; CDR3nt: TGTGCCAGCAGGGCTAGCGGGGGCTCCTACAATGAGCAGTTCTTC; CDR3aa: CASRASGGSYNEQFF
v_gene: TRBV21-1; d_gene: NA; abundance: NA; len: 16; j_gene: TRBJ2-7; CDR3nt: TGTGCCAGCAACCTTACGGGGAAACTCTACCCCGACGAGCAGTACTTC; CDR3aa: CASNLTGKLYPDEQYF
v_gene: TRBV27; d_gene: NA; abundance: NA; len: 16; j_gene: TRBJ2-6; CDR3nt: TGTGCCAGTACAATGACGGCTAGCTCTGGGGCCAACGTCCTGACTTTC; CDR3aa: CASTMTASSGANVLTF
v_gene: TRBV6-2/TRBV6-3; d_gene: TRBD2; abundance: NA; len: 15; j_gene: TRBJ2-2; CDR3nt: TGTGCCAGCAGCCCCTTACTAGCGGCCCTCCGGGAGCTGTTTTTT; CDR3aa: CASSPLLAALRELFF
v_gene: TRBV19; d_gene: NA; abundance: NA; len: 14; j_gene: TRBJ2-2; CDR3nt: TGTGCCAGTAGTAGTGGGAGGAACACCGGGGAGCTGTTTTTT; CDR3aa: CASSSGRNTGELFF
v_gene: TRBV19; d_gene: NA; abundance: NA; len: 16; j_gene: TRBJ1-1; CDR3nt: TGTGCCAGTAGCACGGGGAGCGGGAGGGGGGACACTGAAGCTTTCTTT; CDR3aa: CASSTGSGRGDTEAFF
v_gene: TRBV10-3; d_gene: TRBD2; abundance: NA; len: 15; j_gene: TRBJ2-5; CDR3nt: TGTGCCATCAGTGATTTAGGGACTAGCCGGGAGACCCAGTACTTC; CDR3aa: CAISDLGTSRETQYF
v_gene: TRBV5-1; d_gene: NA; abundance: NA; len: 14; j_gene: TRBJ1-1; CDR3nt: TGCGCCAGCAGCCACGTACAGGGATGGGGTGAAGCTTTCTTT; CDR3aa: CASSHVQGWGEAFF
v_gene: TRBV27; d_gene: TRBD2; abundance: NA; len: 12; j_gene: TRBJ2-1; CDR3nt: TGTGCCACGGGACTAGCGGGAGGGGAGCAGTTCTTC; CDR3aa: CATGLAGGEQFF
v_gene: TRBV7-3; d_gene: TRBD1; abundance: NA; len: 15; j_gene: TRBJ1-2; CDR3nt: TGTGCCAGCAGCCTCGACGGGACAGCCAACTATGGCTACACCTTC; CDR3aa: CASSLDGTANYGYTF
v_gene: TRBV27; d_gene: TRBD2; abundance: NA; len: 14; j_gene: TRBJ2-1; CDR3nt: TGTGCCAGCAGGAGAGCGGGGGGGCCAAATGAGCAGTTCTTC; CDR3aa: CASRRAGGPNEQFF
v_gene: TRBV11-2; d_gene: TRBD1; abundance: NA; len: 17; j_gene: TRBJ2-2; CDR3nt: TGTGCCAGCAGCCCCGGGACAGTGGGGAAAAGGACCGGGGAGCTGTTTTTT; CDR3aa: CASSPGTVGKRTGELFF
v_gene: TRBV21-1; d_gene: NA; abundance: NA; len: 18; j_gene: TRBJ2-5; CDR3nt: TGTGCCAGCAGCCAAAGATGTCTAGCGGGGGGGCCGATTAAGACCCAGTACTTC; CDR3aa: CASSQRCLAGGPIKTQYF
v_gene: TRBV6-5; d_gene: NA; abundance: NA; len: 13; j_gene: TRBJ1-5; CDR3nt: TGTGCCAGCAGTCGACAGCTCGATCGGGCCCAGCATTTT; CDR3aa: CASSRQLDRAQHF
v_gene: TRBV19; d_gene: TRBD1; abundance: NA; len: 14; j_gene: TRBJ2-7; CDR3nt: TGTGCCAGTAGTGTCGGTGGGACAGGAGACGAGCAGTACTTC; CDR3aa: CASSVGGTGDEQYF
v_gene: TRBV5-1; d_gene: TRBD1; abundance: NA; len: 14; j_gene: TRBJ2-7; CDR3nt: TGCGCCAGCAGCGTGGGGGACAGGGAGAACGAGCAGTACTTC; CDR3aa: CASSVGDRENEQYF
v_gene: TRBV2; d_gene: NA; abundance: few; len: 16; j_gene: TRBJ1-6; CDR3nt: TGTGCCAGCAGTGAAGCGGGGGCAGGGCTTCGTTCACCCCTCCACTTT; CDR3aa: CASSEAGAGLRSPLHF
v_gene: TRBV19; d_gene: NA; abundance: NA; len: 15; j_gene: TRBJ2-4; CDR3nt: TGTGCCAGTAGTATCGGCCAGGGGATTGGAAACATTCAGTACTTC; CDR3aa: CASSIGQGIGNIQYF
v_gene: TRBV15; d_gene: NA; abundance: NA; len: 14; j_gene: TRBJ2-7; CDR3nt: TGTGCCACCAGCACCAGGGGGGACTCCTACGAGCAGTACTTC; CDR3aa: CATSTRGDSYEQYF
v_gene: TRBV30; d_gene: TRBD1; abundance: NA; len: 13; j_gene: TRBJ1-2; CDR3nt: TGTGCCTGGGGGACAGGGCCTAACTATGGCTACACCTTC; CDR3aa: CAWGTGPNYGYTF
v_gene: TRBV7-2; d_gene: NA; abundance: NA; len: 17; j_gene: TRBJ2-5; CDR3nt: TGTGCCAGCAGCCACTTAGGAAGCAGGGGGGATCGTAGGACCCAGTACTTC; CDR3aa: CASSHLGSRGDRRTQYF
v_gene: TRBV7-3; d_gene: TRBD2; abundance: NA; len: 16; j_gene: TRBJ2-7; CDR3nt: TGTGCCAGCAGCTTAGCGGGAGTTGGGTTTGGCTACGAGCAGTACTTC; CDR3aa: CASSLAGVGFGYEQYF
v_gene: TRBV30; d_gene: NA; abundance: NA; len: 14; j_gene: TRBJ2-7; CDR3nt: TGTGCCTGGAAAGTTAATGTCGGGAACTACGAGCAGTACTTC; CDR3aa: CAWKVNVGNYEQYF
v_gene: TRBV4-2; d_gene: TRBD1; abundance: NA; len: 18; j_gene: TRBJ2-7; CDR3nt: TGTGCCAGCAGCCAAGAGCTTAACTCCGGGACAGGGATAGGCGAGCAGTACTTC; CDR3aa: CASSQELNSGTGIGEQYF
v_gene: TRBV12-5; d_gene: TRBD2; abundance: NA; len: 16; j_gene: TRBJ2-1; CDR3nt: TGTGCTAGTGCTCTTAGCGGGGGGGCGCCTCACAATGAGCAGTTCTTC; CDR3aa: CASALSGGAPHNEQFF
v_gene: TRBV9; d_gene: NA; abundance: once; len: 12; j_gene: TRBJ2-3; CDR3nt: TGTGCCAGCAGCGCCTTAGCGGATACGCAGTATTTT; CDR3aa: CASSALADTQYF
v_gene: TRBV11-2; d_gene: TRBD2; abundance: NA; len: 16; j_gene: TRBJ2-2; CDR3nt: TGTGCCAGCAGCTTGGGACTAGCGGTCAACACCGGGGAGCTGTTTTTT; CDR3aa: CASSLGLAVNTGELFF
v_gene: TRBV18; d_gene: NA; abundance: NA; len: 14; j_gene: TRBJ2-1; CDR3nt: TGTGCCAGCTCACCAACCGGGGAATACAATGAGCAGTTCTTC; CDR3aa: CASSPTGEYNEQFF
v_gene: TRBV27; d_gene: NA; abundance: NA; len: 14; j_gene: TRBJ1-2; CDR3nt: TGTGCCAGCAGTTTATTCGGGGTCGGCTATGGCTACACCTTC; CDR3aa: CASSLFGVGYGYTF
v_gene: TRBV5-1; d_gene: NA; abundance: once; len: 12; j_gene: TRBJ1-2; CDR3nt: TGCGCCAGCAGCGTACAGGGATATGGCTACACCTTC; CDR3aa: CASSVQGYGYTF
v_gene: TRBV5-1; d_gene: NA; abundance: NA; len: 18; j_gene: TRBJ1-4; CDR3nt: TGCGCCAGCAGCTCCGCCACAGGCGGGGGAGTAACTAATGAAAAACTGTTTTTT; CDR3aa: CASSSATGGGVTNEKLFF
v_gene: TRBV6-1; d_gene: NA; abundance: few; len: 16; j_gene: TRBJ1-3; CDR3nt: TGTGCCAGCAGTGTCATTACGGGGGGCTCTGGAAACACCATATATTTT; CDR3aa: CASSVITGGSGNTIYF
v_gene: TRBV7-9; d_gene: NA; abundance: once; len: 15; j_gene: TRBJ1-1; CDR3nt: TGTGCCAGCAGCTTAGATGCCCGAGGGGGGGCGGAAGCTTTCTTT; CDR3aa: CASSLDARGGAEAFF
v_gene: TRBV4-3; d_gene: NA; abundance: NA; len: 15; j_gene: TRBJ2-7; CDR3nt: TGCGCCAGCAGCGAAGTCAGGGGAAGGAACTACGAGCAGTACTTC; CDR3aa: CASSEVRGRNYEQYF
v_gene: TRBV19; d_gene: NA; abundance: few; len: 12; j_gene: TRBJ1-1; CDR3nt: TGTGCCAGCCACGCGGGCTACACTGAAGCTTTCTTT; CDR3aa: CASHAGYTEAFF
v_gene: TRBV6-5; d_gene: NA; abundance: NA; len: 13; j_gene: TRBJ2-1; CDR3nt: TGTGCCAGCAGACTGAGGGATTGGTATGAGCAGTTCTTC; CDR3aa: CASRLRDWYEQFF
v_gene: TRBV7-2; d_gene: TRBD1; abundance: NA; len: 14; j_gene: TRBJ2-5; CDR3nt: TGTGCCAGCAGCATACAGGGGGCTTTAGAGACCCAGTACTTC; CDR3aa: CASSIQGALETQYF
v_gene: TRBV2; d_gene: TRBD1; abundance: NA; len: 14; j_gene: TRBJ1-4; CDR3nt: TGTGCCAGCAGTGGGAACAGGGGGAAGGAAAAACTGTTTTTT; CDR3aa: CASSGNRGKEKLFF
v_gene: TRBV5-5; d_gene: NA; abundance: NA; len: 15; j_gene: TRBJ2-1; CDR3nt: TGTGCCAGCACCATTGCGCCGCGGGGGCTCTATGAGCAGTTCTTC; CDR3aa: CASTIAPRGLYEQFF
v_gene: TRBV11-2; d_gene: NA; abundance: few; len: 15; j_gene: TRBJ2-1; CDR3nt: TGTGCCAGCAGCTTAGATCCCTCGAGCCTCGCTGAGCAGTTCTTC; CDR3aa: CASSLDPSSLAEQFF
v_gene: TRBV18; d_gene: TRBD1; abundance: NA; len: 14; j_gene: TRBJ2-7; CDR3nt: TGTGCCAGCTCGTCGCGACAGGGAACCTACGAGCAGTACTTC; CDR3aa: CASSSRQGTYEQYF
v_gene: TRBV14; d_gene: NA; abundance: NA; len: 13; j_gene: TRBJ1-1; CDR3nt: TGTGCCAGCAGCCAAGAAACTTTCACTGAAGCTTTCTTT; CDR3aa: CASSQETFTEAFF
v_gene: TRBV7-9; d_gene: NA; abundance: NA; len: 11; j_gene: TRBJ2-7; CDR3nt: TGTGCCAGCAGCTTAGTAATCGAGCAGTACTTC; CDR3aa: CASSLVIEQYF
v_gene: TRBV6-5; d_gene: TRBD1; abundance: few; len: 15; j_gene: TRBJ1-5; CDR3nt: TGTGCCAGCAGCGGCGGACAGGACTACAATCAGCCCCAGCATTTT; CDR3aa: CASSGGQDYNQPQHF
v_gene: TRBV5-1; d_gene: NA; abundance: NA; len: 15; j_gene: TRBJ1-3; CDR3nt: TGCGCCAGCAGCTTTCCCGGGACACTAGGAAACACCATATATTTT; CDR3aa: CASSFPGTLGNTIYF